This T cell receptor beta chain was recorded in a study of shared T cell receptors in the human thymus. V gave up 3 bases and J gave up 1 base, with 11 bases separating them. The germline V gene has CDR1 SEHNR and CDR2 FQNEAQ (reference sequence). The CDR3 totals 15 residues. Here immunoSEQ multiplex PCR was the method, and the copy in TCRdb shows in-frame clones only, minus some. The sample shows some 700,000 clones, 80% to 90% of them seen only once. The same specimen was also included in a second study, on human thymus T cells. That study reports: Healthy Finnish infants having corrective surgery for congenital heart defects served as donors. The authors found apparently biased V and J gene usage in thymic and blood repertoires. Unrelated individuals were reported by related research to share highly overlapping thymic repertoires.

The chain links TRBV7-9 to TRBJ2-3; D possibly corresponds to TRBD2 (5 bases). The sequence derives from a girl younger than two with a congenital heart defect. The sample taken for sequencing was thymocytes. DNA of the CDR3: TGTGCCAGCAGCTTTAGTACTAGAGGCACAGATACGCAGTATTTT. Translating it yields CASSFSTRGTDTQYF.